These 18 T cell receptor beta chains came from one sample sequenced in a study of blood T cell repertoires in COVID-19. The assay was immunoSEQ multiplex PCR, and TCRdb's table has in-frame clones only and misses some. The table lists roughly 150,000 clones, over 75% of them singletons. Sequenced sample: peripheral blood. The receptors stem from a woman in her forties or fifties with acute or convalescent COVID-19.

The sample holds many counts of this clone. The V call is TRBV12-3 or TRBV12-4, the J call TRBJ1-3; no clear D gene. Trimming pared 10 bases from V and 3 bases from J, leaving 13 bases between. CDR3 size: 13 residues. The CDR3 sequence is CATEGVSGNTIYF. CDR3 bases: TGTGCCACCGAGGGAGTCAGTGGAAACACCATATATTTT.

A single count supports this clone. The chain uses TRBV7-8 and TRBJ1-6; 7 bases line up with TRBD1. Germline lookup yields CDR1 SGHVS and CDR2 FQNEAQ. This CDR3 region has 18 residues. With 6 bases clipped from V and 0 bases from J, the junction kept 11 bases outside the gene matches. CDR3 in DNA: TGTGCCAGCAGAGAGCGGGGGGGGGACAGCTCCTATAATTCACCCCTCCACTTT. As protein: CASRERGGDSSYNSPLHF.

The rearrangement links TRBV7-2 to TRBJ2-3, with D unresolved. CDR1 and CDR2 from the germline V gene are SGHTA and FQGNSA. The CDR3 sequence is 15 residues long. V shed 7 bases and J shed 3 bases, with 17 bases lying between them. The CDR3 loop reads CASTQTVAGTDTQYF. The DNA of the CDR3 is TGTGCCAGCACCCAAACAGTTGCAGGAACAGATACGCAGTATTTT.

The chain links TRBV19 to TRBJ1-1; maybe TRBD1 (6 bases). Germline V gene sequence: CDR1 LNHDA, CDR2 SQIVND (reference sequence). Trimming took 3 bases from V and 5 from J, leaving 10 bases between them. CDR3 length equals 13 residues. CDR3: CASSIGGHTEAFF. CDR3 nucleotide sequence: TGTGCCAGTAGTATCGGGGGGCATACTGAAGCTTTCTTT.

The V gene is TRBV5-1, the J gene TRBJ1-4; perhaps TRBD1 as D (6 bases). The V gene's germline CDR1 is SGHRS and CDR2 YFSETQ. The CDR3 length is 14 residues. Trimming took 4 bases from V and 3 from J, leaving 10 bases between them. CDR3: CASSMDSSNEKLFF. The CDR3 nucleotides are TGCGCCAGCAGCATGGACAGTTCTAATGAAAAACTGTTTTTT.

The chain employs TRBV12-3 or TRBV12-4 and TRBJ1-1; D is unresolved. V dropped 3 bases and J dropped 1 base, with 6 bases sitting between them. The CDR3 is 13 residues long. The CDR3 nucleotides are TGTGCCAGCAGTTTCGAGGAGAACACTGAAGCTTTCTTT. Its protein is CASSFEENTEAFF.

The J gene is TRBJ1-1, the V gene TRBV4-3; TRBD1 is a possible D gene (5 bases). The CDR3 covers 15 residues. Trimming took 0 bases from V and 5 from J, leaving 13 bases between them. The germline gives CDR1 LGHNA, CDR2 YSLEER. CDR3 DNA: TGCGCCAGCAGCCAAGATGGGGGGAGTGGGACTGAAGCTTTCTTT. This codes for CASSQDGGSGTEAFF.

The chain has TRBV28 and TRBJ1-2; TRBD1 is a possible D gene (6 bases). V lost 5 bases, J lost 6 bases, and 7 bases lay in between. The germline V gene has CDR1 MDHEN and CDR2 SYDVKM. The CDR3 extends over 11 amino acids. The CDR3 DNA reads TGTGCCAGCAGTCACAGGGATGGCTACACCTTC. Translating it yields CASSHRDGYTF.

DNA for the CDR3: TGTGCCTGGAGGGATGACCCCGGAGTGAACACTGAAGCTTTCTTT. Protein product: CAWRDDPGVNTEAFF. This rearrangement joins TRBV30 to TRBJ1-1; D uncertain. Germline V CDR1 and CDR2: GTSNPN, SVGIG (reference sequence). The CDR3 runs 15 residues. V was trimmed by 3 bases and J by 0 bases, leaving 14 bases between them.

This clone was seen once. This rearrangement joins TRBV27 to TRBJ2-7, with D possibly being TRBD2 (5 bases). The V gene's germline CDR1 is MNHEY and CDR2 SMNVEV (reference sequence). This CDR3 comprises 16 residues. V lost 3 bases, J lost 2 bases, and 17 bases lay in between. This chain's CDR3 is CASSFKEGPLPYEQYF. The DNA for the CDR3 is TGTGCCAGCAGTTTCAAAGAGGGCCCCCTTCCCTACGAGCAGTACTTC.

J is TRBJ2-7 and V is TRBV24-1; tentative D call: TRBD2 (6 bases). Germline assignment: CDR1 KGHDR and CDR2 SFDVKD. Trimming removed 3 bases from V and 9 bases from J, with 23 bases in between. The CDR3 contains 16 residues. Here the CDR3 DNA reads TGTGCCACCAGTGATCTTTCGCCGGGAGCGATCGATGGGCAGTACTTC. Amino acids: CATSDLSPGAIDGQYF.

J is TRBJ1-3 and V is TRBV28; tentatively, D is TRBD1 (6 bases). The ends were cut back, 3 bases at V and 6 bases at J, with 9 bases in the middle. CDR1 MDHEN and CDR2 SYDVKM come from the germline V gene. The CDR3 covers 13 residues. The CDR3 loop reads CASSLSGVNTIYF. The CDR3 DNA is TGTGCCAGCAGTTTGTCAGGGGTAAACACCATATATTTT.

This chain connects TRBV7-9 to TRBJ1-1; weak D call: TRBD1 (5 bases). The length of the CDR3 is 14 residues. Trimming took off 5 bases at V and 2 bases at J, with 12 bases between the two ends. Germline V gene lookup returns CDR1 SEHNR and CDR2 FQNEAQ (reference sequence). CDR3 region: CASSPFQGNTEAFF. CDR3 nucleotides: TGTGCCAGCAGCCCATTTCAGGGTAACACTGAAGCTTTCTTT.

V and J are TRBV5-1 and TRBJ2-1, with 7 bases aligning to TRBD1. The CDR3 runs 15 residues. Unmatched junction bases numbered 3, after V lost 0 bases and J lost 3 bases. In germline, CDR1 is SGHRS, CDR2 YFSETQ. For the CDR3, the DNA is TGCGCCAGCAGCTTGGTCGGGACAGACTACAATGAGCAGTTCTTC. This codes for CASSLVGTDYNEQFF.

The chain recombines TRBV19 with TRBJ2-3; TRBD2 matches at 8 bases. Trimming at V came to 5 bases and at J to 6 bases, leaving 10 bases not matched to a gene. This CDR3 region has 15 residues. The V gene's germline CDR1 is LNHDA and CDR2 SQIVND (reference sequence). This CDR3 is CASSWPSGGSDTQYF. In DNA form, the CDR3 reads TGTGCCAGTAGTTGGCCGTCGGGGGGGTCGGATACGCAGTATTTT.

The chain carries TRBV29-1 and TRBJ1-2, with TRBD1 matching 9 bases. J lost 4 bases, V lost 6 bases, and 9 bases had no gene match. The CDR3 covers 14 residues. Per the germline V gene, CDR1 is SQVTM and CDR2 is ANQGSEA. The CDR3 is CSVEPGTGLYGYTF. The CDR3 DNA sequence: TGCAGCGTGGAACCCGGGACAGGGCTCTATGGCTACACCTTC.

The chain has TRBV6-5 and TRBJ1-1; 8 bases map to TRBD1. J gave up 4 bases and V 5 bases, and 6 bases lay outside the gene matches. The length of the CDR3 is 14 residues. Germline V CDR1 and CDR2: MNHEY, SVGAGI. The CDR3 spells CASSPTGAGTEAFF. CDR3 in DNA: TGTGCCAGCAGTCCGACAGGGGCTGGCACTGAAGCTTTCTTT.

A few counts support this clone. This CDR3 reads CASSIAARTNTEAFF. The CDR3 DNA follows: TGTGCCAGTAGTATAGCGGCAAGGACTAACACTGAAGCTTTCTTT. The V and J genes are TRBV19 and TRBJ1-1, with D uncertain. Trimming removed 1 base from V and 2 bases from J, with 11 bases in between. Germline CDR1 is LNHDA and CDR2 is SQIVND (reference sequence). This CDR3 has 15 amino acids.